This T cell receptor (beta chain) was captured by sequencing in a study of beta chain features in type 1 diabetes. What was sequenced were expressed TCRB transcripts, since all of the isolated RNA had been reverse transcribed. Generated by immunoSEQ multiplex PCR, the TCRdb table keeps only in-frame clones and is missing some. The sample includes under 950,000 clones, roughly 15% of them seen just once. The TCR comes from a young woman in good health. Sequenced: naive CD4+ T cells from blood.

The CDR3 loop is CASSLNNGRRAFF. In DNA form, the CDR3 reads TGTGCCAGCAGCCTGAATAACGGGAGGCGGGCTTTCTTT. J is TRBJ1-1 and V is TRBV6-5, with D unresolved. Trimming stripped 6 bases from V and 11 bases from J, with 19 bases between. The germline CDR1 and CDR2 sequences are MNHEY and SVGAGI. CDR3 length: 13 amino acids.